This T cell receptor beta chain was profiled in a study of response to subunit inactivated influenza vaccine. Study results and limitations: The authors offered the suggestion that each seasonal influenza vaccination recruits few new T cells.

A few counts support this clonotype. No antigen is known for it. TCRdb itself ran the RT-PCR reads through MiXCR, one entry per CDR3 protein. The sample has just under 550,000 distinct CDR3 sequences; around a quarter are singletons. Trimming took off 11 bases at V and 2 bases at J, with 13 bases between the two ends. CDR1 is SNHLY and CDR2 is FYNNEI in the germline V gene. The CDR3 runs to 12 residues. These data were also reused for a study on T cells expressing NK-cell markers. In that study: cDNA encoding TCR beta was synthesized via 5'RACE template switching incorporating UMIs. The contribution of dominant NKG2C+ clonotypes to CD8+ T cells in about 6 donors was roughly 1.0-7.0%.

The sequence derives from a man aged 50-60 years who received an inactivated influenza vaccine. The chain combines TRBV2 with TRBJ2-7; D may be TRBD1 (5 bases). The sample here was CD4+ T cells sorted from PBMCs, taken about 13 days after vaccination. CDR3 DNA sequence: TGTGCCTCCTGGGGCACTCCCTACGAGCAGTACTTC. As protein: CASWGTPYEQYF.